Shown below are 7 T cell receptor beta chains from a single sample sequenced in a study of shared clonotypes between healthy human individuals. Profiling relied on immunoSEQ multiplex PCR, and the TCRdb table lists in-frame clones only, not all of them. The sample comprises a few hundred thousand clones, around 81% of which are singletons, and 12% rests with the top ten. The source material was PBMCs. The receptors originated from a woman aged 40 to 49 in good health. Some clones in this sample may be carry-over from other donors' samples.

The gene calls are TRBV5-1 and TRBJ1-1, with 10 bases aligning to TRBD1. The germline gives CDR1 SGHRS, CDR2 YFSETQ. Trimming at V came to 0 bases and at J to 5 bases, leaving 4 bases not matched to a gene. The CDR3 has 15 amino acids. The CDR3 loop is CASSLGQGAATEAFF. As DNA, the CDR3 is TGCGCCAGCAGCTTGGGACAGGGGGCCGCAACTGAAGCTTTCTTT.

This clone was seen only a few times. The V and J genes are TRBV19 and TRBJ1-1; TRBD1 matches 10 bases. The CDR3 extends over 16 amino acids. Germline V gene sequence: CDR1 LNHDA, CDR2 SQIVND (reference sequence). The V and J ends lost 4 bases and 3 bases, in that order; junction bases with no gene match: 8. The CDR3 coding sequence is TGTGCCAGTAGTACCGGAGGACAGGGGGGCGACACTGAAGCTTTCTTT. Its protein product is CASSTGGQGGDTEAFF.

This clone was counted between two and nine times. This CDR3 is also generated by other DNA sequences in the sample. The chain combines TRBV5-1 with TRBJ2-5; 12 bases map to TRBD2. Germline CDR1 SGHRS, CDR2 YFSETQ. J lost 4 bases, V lost 7 bases, and 8 bases had no gene match. This CDR3 contains 15 residues. The CDR3 DNA sequence: TGCGCCAGCTCAAGACTAGCGGGAGTGGGAGAGACCCAGTACTTC. This codes for CASSRLAGVGETQYF.

Comment on this clone: This may be a read error, as it is one base from a much larger clone. At the DNA level, this CDR3 is encoded by other sequences in the same sample as well. The CDR3 DNA follows: TGTGCCACCACTCCAGGGATGGCTAGCACCGATACGCAGTATTTT. It yields the protein CATTPGMASTDTQYF. The chain combines TRBV15 with TRBJ2-3; D assignment may be TRBD1 or TRBD2 (5 bases each). CDR3 length equals 15 residues. Germline V lookup: CDR1 LNHNV, CDR2 YYDKDF (reference sequence).

This clone was counted a single time. The junction departs from germline at one end; a sequencing error may be responsible. This chain links TRBV18 with TRBJ1-5; D is undetermined. CDR3 length equals 14 residues. The germline V gene encodes CDR1 KGHSH and CDR2 LQKENI. CDR3 loop: CANSPTAEVQPQHF. CDR3 coding DNA: TGTGCCAACTCACCGACCGCCGAGGTCCAGCCCCAGCATTTT.

This chain joins TRBV5-4 and TRBJ2-7; 7 nucleotides match TRBD1. CDR3 size: 16 residues. The V segment lost 4 bases and the J segment 0 bases; nucleotides outside the gene matches: 10. Germline CDR1 SGHNT, CDR2 YYREEE (reference sequence). The chain's CDR3 is CASSPHPGQSSYEQYF. The DNA for the CDR3 is TGTGCCAGCAGCCCGCACCCGGGACAGAGCTCCTACGAGCAGTACTTC. Drawing the rest from reference TRBV5-4 and TRBJ2-7, the complete variable domain is ETGVTQSPTHLIKTRGQQVTLRCSSQSGHNTVSWYQQALGQGPQFIFQYYREEENGRGNFPPRFSGLQFPNYSSELNVNALELDDSALYLCASSPHPGQSSYEQYFGPGTRLTVT.

This rearrangement joins TRBV5-1 to TRBJ2-1; 9 bases are a match to TRBD1. With 4 bases clipped from V and 2 bases from J, the junction kept 7 bases outside the gene matches. The germline gives CDR1 SGHRS, CDR2 YFSETQ. The CDR3 spans 16 residues. The CDR3 reads CASSVYGQGTYNEQFF. The CDR3 DNA is TGCGCCAGCAGCGTATATGGACAGGGGACCTACAATGAGCAGTTCTTC.